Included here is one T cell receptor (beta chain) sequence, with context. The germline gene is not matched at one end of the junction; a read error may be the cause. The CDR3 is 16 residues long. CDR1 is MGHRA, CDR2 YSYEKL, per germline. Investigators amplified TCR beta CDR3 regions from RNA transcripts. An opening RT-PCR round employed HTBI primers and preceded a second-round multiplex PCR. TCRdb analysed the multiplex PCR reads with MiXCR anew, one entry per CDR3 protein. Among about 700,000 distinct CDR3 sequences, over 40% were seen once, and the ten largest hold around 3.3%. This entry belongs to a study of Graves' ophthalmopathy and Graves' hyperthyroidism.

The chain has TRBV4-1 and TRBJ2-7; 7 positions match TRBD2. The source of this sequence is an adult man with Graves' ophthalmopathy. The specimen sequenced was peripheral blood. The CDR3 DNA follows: TGCGCCCGCAGCCATCGCACTAGCGAACGAGCCTACGAGCAGTACTTC. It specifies CARSHRTSERAYEQYF.